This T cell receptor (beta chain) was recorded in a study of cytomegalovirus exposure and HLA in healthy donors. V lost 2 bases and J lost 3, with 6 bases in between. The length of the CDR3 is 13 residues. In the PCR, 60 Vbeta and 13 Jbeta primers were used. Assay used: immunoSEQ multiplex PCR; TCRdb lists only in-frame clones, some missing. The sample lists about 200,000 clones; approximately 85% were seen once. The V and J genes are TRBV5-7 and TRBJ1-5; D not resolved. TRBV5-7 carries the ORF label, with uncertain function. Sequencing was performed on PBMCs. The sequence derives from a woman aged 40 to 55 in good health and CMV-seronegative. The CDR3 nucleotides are TGTGCCAGCAGCTTCTATCCCAATCAGCCCCAGCATTTT. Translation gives CASSFYPNQPQHF.